This TCR beta chain was captured by sequencing in a study of blood T cells in healthy people across ages. In the study overall: Researchers report that template switching captured about one barcoded beta molecule per two T cells.

With each sample, at least 6 micrograms of total RNA were extracted. The CDR3 totals 17 residues. Germline V gene lookup returns CDR1 SGHAT and CDR2 FQNNGV. Trimming stripped 0 bases from V and 11 bases from J, with 25 bases between. Concerning this clonotype itself: Its matching antigen is unknown.

Overall study findings and caveats: Diversity was estimated from one million T cells, and these estimates were considered underestimates.

Next came a second PCR, run for about 7 to 12 cycles, which used a sample-barcoded 5' primer along with a J-beta primer mix. TCRdb reprocessed the 5' RACE reads via MiXCR and lists one record per CDR3 protein. This repertoire shows about 1.5 million distinct CDR3 sequences, approximately 42% found once; its top ten account for approximately 7.9%. The source is a woman aged 18-29 years in good health. The V gene is TRBV11-2, the J gene TRBJ2-5, with D maybe TRBD2 (6 bases). The material sequenced was blood. CDR3 DNA: TGTGCCAGCAGCTTAGAGGGTGGCGGGGCGTCCTACAATGAGCAGTACTTC. Residues: CASSLEGGGASYNEQYF.